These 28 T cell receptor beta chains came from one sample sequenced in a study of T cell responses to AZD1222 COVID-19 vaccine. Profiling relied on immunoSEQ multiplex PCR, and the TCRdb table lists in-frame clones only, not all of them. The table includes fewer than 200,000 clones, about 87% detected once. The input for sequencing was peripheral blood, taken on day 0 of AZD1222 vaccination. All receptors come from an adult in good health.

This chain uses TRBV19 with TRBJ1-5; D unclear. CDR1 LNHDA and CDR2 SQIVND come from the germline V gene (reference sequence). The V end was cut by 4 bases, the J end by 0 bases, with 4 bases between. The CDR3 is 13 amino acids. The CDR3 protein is CASSTVSNQPQHF. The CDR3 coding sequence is TGTGCCAGTAGTACGGTTAGCAATCAGCCCCAGCATTTT. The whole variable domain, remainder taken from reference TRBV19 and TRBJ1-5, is DGGITQSPKYLFRKEGQNVTLSCEQNLNHDAMYWYRQDPGQGLRLIYYSQIVNDFQKGDIAEGYSVSREKKESFPLTVTSAQKNPTAFYLCASSTVSNQPQHFGDGTRLSIL.

The CDR3 sequence: CASRAGQGETQYF. As DNA, the CDR3 is TGTGCCAGCAGAGCTGGACAGGGAGAGACCCAGTACTTC. The gene calls are TRBV6-5 and TRBJ2-5; TRBD1 matches 8 bases. The J segment lost 4 bases and the V segment lost 6 bases, leaving 4 bases of the junction unmatched. CDR3 length: 13 residues. Germline lookup yields CDR1 MNHEY and CDR2 SVGAGI.

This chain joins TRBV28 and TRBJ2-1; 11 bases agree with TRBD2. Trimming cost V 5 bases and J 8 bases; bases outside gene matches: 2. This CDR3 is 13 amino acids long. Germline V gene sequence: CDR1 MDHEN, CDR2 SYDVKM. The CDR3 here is CASSTSGSYEQFF. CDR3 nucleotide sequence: TGTGCCAGCAGTACTAGCGGGAGCTATGAGCAGTTCTTC.

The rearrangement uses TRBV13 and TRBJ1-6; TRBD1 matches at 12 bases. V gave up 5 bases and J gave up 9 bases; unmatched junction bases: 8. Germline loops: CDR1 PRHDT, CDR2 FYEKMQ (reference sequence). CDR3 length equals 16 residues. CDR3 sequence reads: CASSLTGTGGFSPLHF. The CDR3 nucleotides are TGTGCCAGCAGCCTAACCGGGACAGGGGGCTTTTCACCCCTCCACTTT. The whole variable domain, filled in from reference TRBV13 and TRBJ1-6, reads AAGVIQSPRHLIKEKRETATLKCYPIPRHDTVYWYQQGPGQDPQFLISFYEKMQSDKGSIPDRFSAQQFSDYHSELNMSSLELGDSALYFCASSLTGTGGFSPLHFGNGTRLTVT.

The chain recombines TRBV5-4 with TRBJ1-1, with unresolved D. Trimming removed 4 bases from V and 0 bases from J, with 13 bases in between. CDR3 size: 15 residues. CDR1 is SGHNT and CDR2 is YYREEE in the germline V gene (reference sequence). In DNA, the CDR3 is TGTGCCAGCAGCAACCGCGGGGTTCTGAACACTGAAGCTTTCTTT. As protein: CASSNRGVLNTEAFF.

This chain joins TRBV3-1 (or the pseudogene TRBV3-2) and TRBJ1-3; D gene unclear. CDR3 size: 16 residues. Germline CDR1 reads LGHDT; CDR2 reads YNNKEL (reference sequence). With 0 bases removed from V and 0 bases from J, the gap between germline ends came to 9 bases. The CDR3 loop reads CASSQDKGSSGNTIYF. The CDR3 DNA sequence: TGTGCCAGCAGCCAAGATAAGGGATCCTCTGGAAACACCATATATTTT.

The CDR3 DNA reads TGTGCCAGCAGTTGGGGGGACAACTATGGCTACACCTTC. The encoded protein is CASSWGDNYGYTF. This chain joins TRBV28 and TRBJ1-2; a weak D match, TRBD1 (5 bases). This CDR3 comprises 13 residues. The V end was cut by 4 bases, the J end by 2 bases, with 8 bases between. Per germline, CDR1 MDHEN and CDR2 SYDVKM.

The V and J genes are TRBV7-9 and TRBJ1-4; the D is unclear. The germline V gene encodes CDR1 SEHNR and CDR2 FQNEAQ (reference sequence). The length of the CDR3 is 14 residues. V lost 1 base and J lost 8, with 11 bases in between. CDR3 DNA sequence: TGTGCCAGCAGCTTAGGGGGAATGCGCGAAAAACTGTTTTTT. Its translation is CASSLGGMREKLFF.

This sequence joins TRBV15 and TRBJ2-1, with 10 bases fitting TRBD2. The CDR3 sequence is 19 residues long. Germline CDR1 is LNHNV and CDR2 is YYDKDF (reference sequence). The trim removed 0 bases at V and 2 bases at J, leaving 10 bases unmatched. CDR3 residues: CATSRETTRTSGTYNEQFF. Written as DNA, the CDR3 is TGTGCCACCAGCAGAGAAACAACTCGGACTAGCGGTACCTACAATGAGCAGTTCTTC.

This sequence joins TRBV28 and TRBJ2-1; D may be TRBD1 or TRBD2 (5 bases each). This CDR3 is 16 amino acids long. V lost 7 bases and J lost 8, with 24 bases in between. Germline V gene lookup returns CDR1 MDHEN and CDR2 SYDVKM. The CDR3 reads CASMERGTLLGDEQFF. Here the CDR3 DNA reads TGTGCCAGCATGGAACGAGGGACCCTCTTAGGTGATGAGCAGTTCTTC.

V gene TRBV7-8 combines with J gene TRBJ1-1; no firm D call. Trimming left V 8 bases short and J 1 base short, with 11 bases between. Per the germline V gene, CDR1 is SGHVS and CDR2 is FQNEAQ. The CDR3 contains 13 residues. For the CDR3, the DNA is TGTGCCAGCGCCGGGCAGAAGAACACTGAAGCTTTCTTT. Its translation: CASAGQKNTEAFF. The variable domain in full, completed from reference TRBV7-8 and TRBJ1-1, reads GAGVSQSPRYKVAKRGQDVALRCDPISGHVSLFWYQQALGQGPEFLTYFQNEAQLDKSGLPSDRFFAERPEGSVSTLKIQRTQQEDSAVYLCASAGQKNTEAFFGQGTRLTVV.

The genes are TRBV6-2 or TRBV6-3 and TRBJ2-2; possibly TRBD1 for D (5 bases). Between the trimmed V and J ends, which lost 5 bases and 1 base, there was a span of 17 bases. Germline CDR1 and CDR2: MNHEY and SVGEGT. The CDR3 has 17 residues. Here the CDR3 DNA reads TGTGCCAGCAGTCCCCCTTCTTGGGGCGGGAACACCGGGGAGCTGTTTTTT. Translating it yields CASSPPSWGGNTGELFF.

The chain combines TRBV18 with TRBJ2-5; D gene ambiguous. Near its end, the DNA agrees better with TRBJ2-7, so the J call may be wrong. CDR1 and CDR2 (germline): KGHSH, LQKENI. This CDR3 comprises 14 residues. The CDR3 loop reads CASSPPGGTYEQYF. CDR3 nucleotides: TGTGCCAGCTCACCCCCAGGTGGGACCTACGAGCAGTACTTC.

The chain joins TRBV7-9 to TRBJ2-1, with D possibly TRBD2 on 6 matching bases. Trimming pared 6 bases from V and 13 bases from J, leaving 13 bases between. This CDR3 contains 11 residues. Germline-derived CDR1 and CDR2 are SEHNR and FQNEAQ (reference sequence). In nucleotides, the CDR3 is TGTGCCAGCAGTTACCAGGAGGGACAGTTCTTC. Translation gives CASSYQEGQFF. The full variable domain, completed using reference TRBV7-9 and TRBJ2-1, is DTGVSQNPRHKITKRGQNVTFRCDPISEHNRLYWYRQTLGQGPEFLTYFQNEAQLEKSRLLSDRFSAERPKGSFSTLEIQRTEQGDSAMYLCASSYQEGQFFGPGTRLTVL.

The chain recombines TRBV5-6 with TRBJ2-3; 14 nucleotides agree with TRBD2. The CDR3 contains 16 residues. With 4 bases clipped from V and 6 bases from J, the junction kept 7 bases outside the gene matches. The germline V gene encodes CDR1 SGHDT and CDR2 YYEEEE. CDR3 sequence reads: CASSKTSGGAIDTQYF. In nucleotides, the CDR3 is TGTGCCAGCAGCAAGACTAGCGGGGGGGCAATTGATACGCAGTATTTT.

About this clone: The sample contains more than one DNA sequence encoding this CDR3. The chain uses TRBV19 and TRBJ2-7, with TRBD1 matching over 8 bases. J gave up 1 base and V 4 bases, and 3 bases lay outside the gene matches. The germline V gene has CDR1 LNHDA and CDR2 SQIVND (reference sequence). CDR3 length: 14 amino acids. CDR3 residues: CASSNQGASYEQYF. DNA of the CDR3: TGTGCCAGTAGTAATCAGGGGGCATCCTACGAGCAGTACTTC.

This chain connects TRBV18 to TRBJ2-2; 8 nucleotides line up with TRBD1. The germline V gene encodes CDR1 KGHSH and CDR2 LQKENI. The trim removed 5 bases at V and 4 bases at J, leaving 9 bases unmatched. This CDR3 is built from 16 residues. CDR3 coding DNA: TGTGCCAGCTCAAACGCCGGGACAGGACTCACCGGGGAGCTGTTTTTT. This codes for CASSNAGTGLTGELFF.

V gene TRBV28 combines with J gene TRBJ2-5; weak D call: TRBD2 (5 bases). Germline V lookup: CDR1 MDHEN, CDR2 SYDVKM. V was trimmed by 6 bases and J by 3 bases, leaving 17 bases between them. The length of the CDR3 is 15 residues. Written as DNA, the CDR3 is TGTGCCAGCAGCCTAGCCCGGAAAGATAAAGAGACCCAGTACTTC. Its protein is CASSLARKDKETQYF.

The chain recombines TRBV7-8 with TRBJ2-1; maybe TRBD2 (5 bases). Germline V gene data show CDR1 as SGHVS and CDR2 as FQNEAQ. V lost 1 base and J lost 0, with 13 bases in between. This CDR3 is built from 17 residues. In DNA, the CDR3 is TGTGCCAGCAGCTTAGGGGCGGGCCTTCCCTCCTACAATGAGCAGTTCTTC. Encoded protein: CASSLGAGLPSYNEQFF.

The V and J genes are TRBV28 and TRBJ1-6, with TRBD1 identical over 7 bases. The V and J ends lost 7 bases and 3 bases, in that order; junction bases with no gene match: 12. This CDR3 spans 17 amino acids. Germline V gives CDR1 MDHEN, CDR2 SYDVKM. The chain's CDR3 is CASNPAAGTDYNSPLHF. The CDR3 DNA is TGTGCCAGCAATCCTGCTGCCGGGACAGACTATAATTCACCCCTCCACTTT.

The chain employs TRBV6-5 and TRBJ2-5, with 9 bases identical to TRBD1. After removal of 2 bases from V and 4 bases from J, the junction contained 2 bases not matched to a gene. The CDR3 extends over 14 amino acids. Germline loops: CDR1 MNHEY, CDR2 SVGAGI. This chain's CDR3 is CASSYQTGGETQYF. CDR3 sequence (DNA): TGTGCCAGCAGTTACCAGACAGGGGGAGAGACCCAGTACTTC.

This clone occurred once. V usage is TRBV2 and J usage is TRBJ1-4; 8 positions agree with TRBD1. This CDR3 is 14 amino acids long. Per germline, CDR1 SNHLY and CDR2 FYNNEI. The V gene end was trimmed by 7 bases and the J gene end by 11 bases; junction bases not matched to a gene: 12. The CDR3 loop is CASITPGGGGKLFF. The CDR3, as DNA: TGTGCCAGCATAACCCCAGGGGGCGGGGGGAAACTGTTTTTT.

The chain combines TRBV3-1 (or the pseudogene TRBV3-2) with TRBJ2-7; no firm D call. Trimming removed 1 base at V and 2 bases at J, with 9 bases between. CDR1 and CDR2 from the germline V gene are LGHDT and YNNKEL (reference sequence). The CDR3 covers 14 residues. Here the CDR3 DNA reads TGTGCCAGCAGCCAAGTAAACGGACCCTACGAGCAGTACTTC. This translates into CASSQVNGPYEQYF.

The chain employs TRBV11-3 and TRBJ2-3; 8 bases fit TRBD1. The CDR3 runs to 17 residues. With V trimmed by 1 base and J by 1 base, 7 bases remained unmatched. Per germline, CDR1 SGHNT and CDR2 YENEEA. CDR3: CASSLAGQGAGTDTQYF. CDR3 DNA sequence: TGTGCCAGCAGCTTAGCTGGACAGGGCGCCGGCACAGATACGCAGTATTTT.

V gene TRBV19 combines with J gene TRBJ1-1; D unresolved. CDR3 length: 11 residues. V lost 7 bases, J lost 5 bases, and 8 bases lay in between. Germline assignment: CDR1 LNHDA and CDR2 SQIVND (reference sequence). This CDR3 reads CASMSETEAFF. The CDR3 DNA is TGTGCCAGTATGTCCGAAACTGAAGCTTTCTTT.

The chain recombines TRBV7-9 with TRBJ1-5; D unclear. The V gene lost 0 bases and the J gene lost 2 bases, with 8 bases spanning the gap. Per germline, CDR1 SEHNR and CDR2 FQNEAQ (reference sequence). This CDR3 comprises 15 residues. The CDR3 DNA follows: TGTGCCAGCAGCTTAGCCGCCGTGGGCAATCAGCCCCAGCATTTT. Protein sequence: CASSLAAVGNQPQHF.

CDR3 in amino acids: CASSPTQEGYTF. CDR3 nucleotides: TGTGCCAGCTCACCTACCCAGGAAGGCTACACCTTC. The chain carries TRBV18 and TRBJ1-2; D ambiguous. CDR1 is KGHSH and CDR2 is LQKENI in the germline V gene. Deletions cut 3 bases from V and 8 bases from J, with 10 bases between. The CDR3 is 12 residues long.

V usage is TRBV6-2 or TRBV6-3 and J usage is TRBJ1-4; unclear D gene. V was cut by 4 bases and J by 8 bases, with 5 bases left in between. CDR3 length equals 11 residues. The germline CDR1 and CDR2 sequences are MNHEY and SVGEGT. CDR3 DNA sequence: TGTGCCAGCAGTTCGAACGAAAAACTGTTTTTT. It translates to CASSSNEKLFF.